The 9 T cell receptor beta chains presented below share a single source sample, sequenced in a study of OX40 agonist ivuxolimab in advanced cancers. The protocol was immunoSEQ multiplex PCR, while the TCRdb copy is restricted to in-frame clones and leaves out a portion. The table has roughly 24,000 clones, approximately 85% seen once. The material sequenced was CD4+ or CD8+ T cells sorted from blood, taken in a trial of the OX40 agonist ivuxolimab. The receptors shown here come from an adult with an advanced solid tumor such as melanoma, head and neck, liver or kidney cancer.

In its sample, this clone was seen once. The genes are TRBV7-9 and TRBJ2-3, with 12 bases fitting TRBD2. Germline lookup yields CDR1 SEHNR and CDR2 FQNEAQ (reference sequence). V was clipped by 8 bases and J by 3 bases; unmatched bases: 0. The CDR3 contains 13 residues. The CDR3, as DNA: TGTGCCAGCGGACTAGCGGGGACAGATACGCAGTATTTT. Amino acid sequence: CASGLAGTDTQYF.

The rearrangement joins TRBV19 to TRBJ2-2; no clear D gene. The CDR3 has 13 amino acids. Trimming removed 8 bases at V and 2 bases at J, with 9 bases between. Germline CDR1 reads LNHDA; CDR2 reads SQIVND (reference sequence). The CDR3 loop is CASYRPNTGELFF. The CDR3 coding sequence is TGTGCCAGTTATCGCCCCAACACCGGGGAGCTGTTTTTT.

The chain recombines TRBV10-3 with TRBJ2-3, with D perhaps matching TRBD2 (5 bases). The CDR3 contains 18 residues. The V end lost 6 bases, the J end lost 1 base, and 23 bases lay between the germline ends. Germline V gives CDR1 ENHRY, CDR2 SYGVKD. Here the CDR3 DNA reads TGTGCCATCAGCAGTGAAGGGAACTTAGCGTTAGGCACAGATACGCAGTATTTT. Protein: CAISSEGNLALGTDTQYF.

This clone was recorded only once. The chain links TRBV14 to TRBJ2-7; 8 nucleotides agree with TRBD1. Germline CDR1 and CDR2: SGHDN and FVKESK. J gave up 3 bases and V 4 bases, and 11 bases lay outside the gene matches. The CDR3 runs 16 residues. The CDR3 DNA sequence: TGTGCCAGCAGCCCCTATCCGGACAGGGTAGGCTACGAGCAGTACTTC. Its protein is CASSPYPDRVGYEQYF.

V and J are TRBV2 and TRBJ2-5, with D maybe TRBD2 (5 bases). CDR1 and CDR2 (germline): SNHLY, FYNNEI. V was cut by 5 bases and J by 5 bases, with 18 bases left in between. The CDR3 sequence is 15 residues long. The CDR3 DNA follows: TGTGCCAGCAGTTGGTCTGGGGAGAGTAGGGAGACCCAGTACTTC. Amino acids: CASSWSGESRETQYF.

J is TRBJ1-1 and V is TRBV6-6; possible D gene TRBD1, 5 bases. Germline loops: CDR1 MNHNY, CDR2 SVGAGI (reference sequence). Trimming pared 0 bases from V and 4 bases from J, leaving 9 bases between. The CDR3 contains 14 residues. CDR3 nucleotide sequence: TGTGCCAGCAGTTACTCGTCGGGGCCCACTGAAGCTTTCTTT. Translated, it gives CASSYSSGPTEAFF.

The J gene is TRBJ2-7, the V gene TRBV4-1; D unresolved. This CDR3 comprises 16 residues. With 1 base removed from V and 2 bases from J, the gap between germline ends came to 15 bases. Germline CDR1 reads MGHRA; CDR2 reads YSYEKL. CDR3 loop: CASSQAPASATYEQYF. Written as DNA, the CDR3 is TGCGCCAGCAGCCAAGCACCCGCCTCGGCTACCTACGAGCAGTACTTC.

Here the CDR3 DNA reads TGCGCCAGCAGCCAAGATTTGCTAGCGGGGGAAACCGGGGAGCTGTTTTTT. Translation gives CASSQDLLAGETGELFF. V is TRBV4-3 and J is TRBJ2-2; 10 bases map to TRBD2. After removal of 0 bases from V and 5 bases from J, the junction contained 6 bases not matched to a gene. This CDR3 has 17 residues. Germline lookup yields CDR1 LGHNA and CDR2 YSLEER.

The chain carries TRBV9 and TRBJ2-2; 9 bases align to TRBD1. This CDR3 has 14 residues. CDR1 SGDLS and CDR2 YYNGEE come from the germline V gene. V lost 6 bases and J lost 5; bases outside the gene matches: 5. The CDR3 nucleotides read TGTGCCAGCACGGACAGGGGAGGAACCGGGGAGCTGTTTTTT. Translation: CASTDRGGTGELFF.